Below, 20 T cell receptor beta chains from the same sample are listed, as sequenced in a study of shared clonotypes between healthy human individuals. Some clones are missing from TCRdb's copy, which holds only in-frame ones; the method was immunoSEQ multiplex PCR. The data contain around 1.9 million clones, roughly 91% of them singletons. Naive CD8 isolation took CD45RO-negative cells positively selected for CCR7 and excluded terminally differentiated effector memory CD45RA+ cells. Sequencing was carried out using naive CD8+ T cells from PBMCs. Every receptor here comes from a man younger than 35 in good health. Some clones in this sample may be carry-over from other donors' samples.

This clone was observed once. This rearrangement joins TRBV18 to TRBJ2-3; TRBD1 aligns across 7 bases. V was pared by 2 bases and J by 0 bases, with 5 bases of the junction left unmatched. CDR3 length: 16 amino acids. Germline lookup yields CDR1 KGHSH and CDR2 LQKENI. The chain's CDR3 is CASSPTDRASTDTQYF. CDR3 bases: TGTGCCAGCTCACCAACTGACAGGGCAAGCACAGATACGCAGTATTTT.

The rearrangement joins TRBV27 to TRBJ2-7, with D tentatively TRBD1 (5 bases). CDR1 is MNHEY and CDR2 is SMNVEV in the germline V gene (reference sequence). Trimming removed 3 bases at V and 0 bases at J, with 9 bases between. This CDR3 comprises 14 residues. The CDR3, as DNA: TGTGCCAGCAGTTTTAGGGGCTTCTCCTACGAGCAGTACTTC. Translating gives CASSFRGFSYEQYF.

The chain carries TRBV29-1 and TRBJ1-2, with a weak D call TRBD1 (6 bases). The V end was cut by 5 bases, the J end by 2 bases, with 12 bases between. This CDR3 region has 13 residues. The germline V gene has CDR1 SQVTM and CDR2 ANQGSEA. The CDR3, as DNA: TGCAGCGTTTTCCCGGGGGCCAACTATGGCTACACCTTC. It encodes CSVFPGANYGYTF.

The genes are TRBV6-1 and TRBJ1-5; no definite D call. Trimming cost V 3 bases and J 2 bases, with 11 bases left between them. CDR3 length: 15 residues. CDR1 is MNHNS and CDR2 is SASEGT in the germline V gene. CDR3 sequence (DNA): TGTGCCAGCAGTGAGCGGGGTATGGGCAATCAGCCCCAGCATTTT. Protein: CASSERGMGNQPQHF.

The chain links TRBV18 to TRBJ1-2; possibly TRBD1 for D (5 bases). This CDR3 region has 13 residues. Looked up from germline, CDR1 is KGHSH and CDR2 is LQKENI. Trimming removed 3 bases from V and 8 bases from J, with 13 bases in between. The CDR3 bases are TGTGCCAGCTCACCTGGGACTGGCTTCGGCTACACCTTC. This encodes CASSPGTGFGYTF.

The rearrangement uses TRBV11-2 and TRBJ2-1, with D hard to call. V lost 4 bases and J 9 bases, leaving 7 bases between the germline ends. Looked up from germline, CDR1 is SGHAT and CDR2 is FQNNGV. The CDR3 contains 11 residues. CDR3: CASSYPSEQFF. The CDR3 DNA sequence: TGTGCCAGCAGCTACCCAAGTGAGCAGTTCTTC.

CDR3 residues: CASSSPGTSGAQATDTQYF. CDR3 in DNA: TGTGCCAGCAGTTCCCCCGGGACTAGCGGGGCCCAAGCCACAGATACGCAGTATTTT. The V and J genes are TRBV27 and TRBJ2-3; 13 bases are shared with TRBD2. J gave up 2 bases and V 4 bases, and 12 bases lay outside the gene matches. The CDR3 extends over 19 amino acids. Germline V lookup: CDR1 MNHEY, CDR2 SMNVEV (reference sequence).

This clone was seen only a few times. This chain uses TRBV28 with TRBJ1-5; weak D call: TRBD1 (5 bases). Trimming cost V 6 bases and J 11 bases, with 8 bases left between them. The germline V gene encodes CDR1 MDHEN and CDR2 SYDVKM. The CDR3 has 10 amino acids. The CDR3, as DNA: TGTGCCAGCAGCCTGACAGCCCAGCATTTT. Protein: CASSLTAQHF.

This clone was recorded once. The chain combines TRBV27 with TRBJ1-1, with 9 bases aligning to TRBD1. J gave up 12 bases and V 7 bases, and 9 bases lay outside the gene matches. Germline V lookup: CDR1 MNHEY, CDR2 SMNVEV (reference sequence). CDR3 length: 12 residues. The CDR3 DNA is TGTGCCAGCACGAAGGGGGGACAGGGAACTTTCTTT. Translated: CASTKGGQGTFF.

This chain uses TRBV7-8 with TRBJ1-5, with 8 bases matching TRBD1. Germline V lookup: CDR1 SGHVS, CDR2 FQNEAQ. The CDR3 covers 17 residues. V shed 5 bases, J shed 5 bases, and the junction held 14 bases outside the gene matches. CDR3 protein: CASSQVSTGAKYQPQHF. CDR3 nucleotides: TGTGCCAGCAGCCAAGTCTCGACAGGGGCGAAGTATCAGCCCCAGCATTTT.

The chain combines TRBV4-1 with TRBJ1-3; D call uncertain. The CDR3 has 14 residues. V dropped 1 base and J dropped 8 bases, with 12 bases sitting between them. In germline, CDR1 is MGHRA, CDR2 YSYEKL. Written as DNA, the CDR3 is TGCGCCAGCAGCCAAGTTGCCGGGCCTTACACCATATATTTT. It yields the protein CASSQVAGPYTIYF.

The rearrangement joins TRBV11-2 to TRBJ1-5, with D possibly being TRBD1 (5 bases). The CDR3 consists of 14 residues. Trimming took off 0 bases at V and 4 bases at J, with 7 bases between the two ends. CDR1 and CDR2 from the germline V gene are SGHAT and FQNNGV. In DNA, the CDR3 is TGTGCCAGCAGCTTAGAAGGGGCAAATCAGCCCCAGCATTTT. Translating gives CASSLEGANQPQHF.

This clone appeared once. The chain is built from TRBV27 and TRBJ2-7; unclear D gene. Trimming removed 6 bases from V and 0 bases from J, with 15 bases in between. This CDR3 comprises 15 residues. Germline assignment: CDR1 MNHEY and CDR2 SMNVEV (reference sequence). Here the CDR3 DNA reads TGTGCCAGCAGCACCCTCGAGGCCGCCTCCTACGAGCAGTACTTC. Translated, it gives CASSTLEAASYEQYF.

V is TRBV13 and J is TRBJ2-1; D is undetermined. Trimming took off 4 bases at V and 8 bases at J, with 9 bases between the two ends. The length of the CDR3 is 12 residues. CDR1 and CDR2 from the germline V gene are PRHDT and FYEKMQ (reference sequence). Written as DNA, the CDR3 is TGTGCCAGCAGCTCACAGAACCATGAGCAGTTCTTC. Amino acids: CASSSQNHEQFF. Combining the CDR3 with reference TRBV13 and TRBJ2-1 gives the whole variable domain AAGVIQSPRHLIKEKRETATLKCYPIPRHDTVYWYQQGPGQDPQFLISFYEKMQSDKGSIPDRFSAQQFSDYHSELNMSSLELGDSALYFCASSSQNHEQFFGPGTRLTVL.

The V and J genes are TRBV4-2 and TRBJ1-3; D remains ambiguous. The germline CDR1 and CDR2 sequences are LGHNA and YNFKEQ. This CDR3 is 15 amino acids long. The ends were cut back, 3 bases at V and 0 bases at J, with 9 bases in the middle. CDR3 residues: CASSQDKSSGNTIYF. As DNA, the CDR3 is TGTGCCAGCAGCCAGGATAAGAGCTCTGGAAACACCATATATTTT.

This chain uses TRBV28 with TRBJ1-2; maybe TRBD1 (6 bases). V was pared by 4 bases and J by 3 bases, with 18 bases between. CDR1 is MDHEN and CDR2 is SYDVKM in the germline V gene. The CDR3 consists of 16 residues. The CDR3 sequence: CASSSHPWGLDYGYTF. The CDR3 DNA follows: TGTGCCAGCAGTTCCCATCCGTGGGGGCTGGACTATGGCTACACCTTC.

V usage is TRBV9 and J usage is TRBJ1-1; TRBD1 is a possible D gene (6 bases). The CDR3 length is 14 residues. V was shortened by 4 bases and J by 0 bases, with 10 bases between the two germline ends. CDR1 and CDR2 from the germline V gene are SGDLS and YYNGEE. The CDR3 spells CASSKDSLNTEAFF. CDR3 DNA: TGTGCCAGCAGCAAGGACAGTTTGAACACTGAAGCTTTCTTT.

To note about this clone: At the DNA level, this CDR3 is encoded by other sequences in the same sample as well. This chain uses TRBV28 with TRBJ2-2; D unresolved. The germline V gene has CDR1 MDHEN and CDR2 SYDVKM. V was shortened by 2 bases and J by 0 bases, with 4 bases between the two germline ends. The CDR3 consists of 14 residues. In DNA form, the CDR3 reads TGTGCCAGCAGTTTAGGGCCGAACACCGGGGAGCTGTTTTTT. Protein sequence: CASSLGPNTGELFF.

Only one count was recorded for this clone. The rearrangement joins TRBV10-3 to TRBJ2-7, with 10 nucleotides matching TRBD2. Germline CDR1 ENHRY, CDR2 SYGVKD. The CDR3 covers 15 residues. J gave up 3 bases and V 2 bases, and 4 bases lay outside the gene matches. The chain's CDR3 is CAISETSGALYEQYF. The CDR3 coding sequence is TGTGCCATCAGTGAGACTAGCGGGGCCCTCTACGAGCAGTACTTC.

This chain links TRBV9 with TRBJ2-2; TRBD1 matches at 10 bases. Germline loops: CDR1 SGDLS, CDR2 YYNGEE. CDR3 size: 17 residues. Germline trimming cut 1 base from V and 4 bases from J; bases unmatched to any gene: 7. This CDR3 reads CASSVRSGTGVTGELFF. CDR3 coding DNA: TGTGCCAGCAGCGTAAGATCCGGGACAGGGGTCACCGGGGAGCTGTTTTTT.